This T cell receptor beta chain was observed in a study of T cells in Graves' hyperthyroidism and ophthalmopathy. Clinical symptoms, serum thyroxine, TRAb, thyroid ultrasound and orbital computed tomography informed diagnoses. The PBMCs had their origin in more than 9.5 ml of fresh peripheral blood. The study's findings and limits: Through a model of 13 V-J features, ophthalmopathy was separated from stable hyperthyroidism. Most thyroid clonotypes expanded above 0.001 were also detected in blood.

Note on this clonotype: Its antigen remains unidentified.

Amplification of TCR beta CDR3 regions was performed using RNA transcripts as template. In the first-round RT-PCR of the TCR CDR3, the HTBI primer set was used. TCRdb re-called the multiplex PCR reads through MiXCR, storing one row per CDR3 protein. Altogether about 680,000 distinct CDR3 sequences are present, 35% being singletons, with the ten largest covering around 30%. CDR3 length: 16 amino acids. The germline CDR1 and CDR2 sequences are SEHNR and FQNEAQ (reference sequence). The V gene lost 5 bases and the J gene lost 0 bases, with 16 bases spanning the gap. The receptor's source is a woman in her forties with Graves' hyperthyroidism. The chain joins TRBV7-9 to TRBJ1-1; D gene ambiguous. Specimen: blood. In DNA, the CDR3 is TGTGCCAGCAGCCACGCCCCCACACCGATGAACACTGAAGCTTTCTTT. Translation: CASSHAPTPMNTEAFF.